In its sample, the clone carrying this TCR beta chain was seen a few times. The antigen is not known. The 5'RACE template-switching step produced TCR cDNA and added a universal primer site and UMIs. Using its own MiXCR run on the 5' RACE reads, TCRdb lists one record per CDR3 protein. Of approximately 350,000 distinct CDR3 sequences listed, approximately 10% are singletons. CDR1 and CDR2 from the germline V gene are MGHRA and YSYEKL. V lost 8 bases and J lost 4, with 20 bases in between. The CDR3 runs 15 residues. These data originate in a study of T cells after yellow fever vaccination. Study-level points and caveats: Most clones from primary vaccination resurfaced after the booster (around 95% CD4, over 85% CD8).

The starting material was PBMCs, obtained on the day of the first yellow fever vaccination. The chain employs TRBV4-1 and TRBJ1-2; D gene unclear. The sequence was obtained from a man aged 18 to 35 who received the YFV17D yellow fever vaccine. CDR3: CASQPTRRHLYGYTF. The CDR3, as DNA: TGCGCCAGCCAACCGACCCGGAGGCACCTCTATGGCTACACCTTC.